This T cell receptor beta chain derives from a study of T cell responses to AZD1222 COVID-19 vaccine. The CDR3 is made up of 14 amino acids. The germline V and J ends were trimmed by 5 bases and 4 bases, with 12 bases remaining between them. Germline V gene lookup returns CDR1 SEHNR and CDR2 FQNEAQ (reference sequence). Study-level findings and limits: Sampled repertoires all dated from after the peak T cell response. Unmutated regions of variants are reportedly targeted by nearly half of spike-specific TCRs. When two AZD1222 doses had been given, Spike-specific TCR breadth and depth rose.

Combined were second doses at about 4 or about 12 weeks. Only in-frame clones appear in the TCRdb table, and some are missing; sequencing was by immunoSEQ multiplex PCR. The data contain under 140,000 clones, over 85% of them singletons. Regarding this clone: The antigen is not known.

The chain joins TRBV7-9 to TRBJ2-1; D unclear. This TCR was recovered from an adult who received the AZD1222 COVID-19 vaccine. The sequenced sample was peripheral blood, obtained 28 days after the second AZD1222 dose. The CDR3 bases are TGTGCCAGCAGCCTTAGGCAGCTTTACAATGAGCAGTTCTTC. Its protein product is CASSLRQLYNEQFF.